This T cell receptor beta chain appears in the sequencing data of a study of shared clonotypes between healthy human individuals (dated by TCRdb to the early 2020s). About the study as a whole: A few men and two women, aged 18 to 49 years, made up the cohort. Each donor's leukapheresis produced roughly between roughly 0.94 and 9.5 billion PBMCs. Blood TCR repertoires of roughly 5 healthy adults were deeply sequenced to estimate repertoire size and the extent of clonotype sharing between individuals. To increase sequencing depth and limit assay-specific biases, TCR repertoire library preparation and sequencing were carried out by different laboratories using diverse techniques. For each donor, CD4 naive and CD4 memory were each given three plates, CD8 naive was given two plates, and CD8 memory was given one plate. On the study overall, not on this receptor specifically: Higher generation probabilities were observed for clonotypes shared by all four sorted-subset donors than for non-shared clonotypes. The small number of donors limited the genetic and exposure-history diversity represented. Incomplete sequencing was indicated by rarefaction of sorted-subset datasets, despite the large sequencing depth. Naive subsets generally had larger estimated clonotype richness than memory subsets did. Pairwise subsampling led to the expectation that sequencing depth would affect the degree of clonotype sharing among donors. Sharing across four donors was observed for about 5% of naive CD4, over 3% of naive CD8, roughly 2.3% of memory CD4, and roughly 0.4% of memory CD8 clonotypes. Sampling was restricted to blood, and TCR repertoires in tissue are likely to differ from TCR repertoires in blood.

This clone was observed a few times. This receptor's antigen is unknown. One end of the junction varies from germline; a read error may be responsible. Using the deep immunoSEQ assay, TCR CDR3 regions were amplified from genomic DNA by multiplex PCR. For each cell subset, the extracted genomic DNA was distributed evenly across all wells of several immunoSEQ 96-well plates, and each plate served as one replicate. Each replicate PCR for sorted subsets received 200 ng genomic DNA, equal to about 30,000 T cell genomes. The purified libraries were quantified using a Qubit 3.0 fluorometer, sized with a Bioanalyzer 2100, and then quantified again using the KAPA Library Quantification kit. Each immunoSEQ 96-well plate was sequenced on its own single-read 150-cycle Illumina NextSeq 550 flow cell. Turning to the authors' computational methods: Because the immunoSEQ output held only junctional sequences and lacked quality scores, the filtering could not match the filtering applied to full-length reads. To assign V/J genes and CDR3, sequences were annotated against IMGT germline references using PyIR, a Python wrapper for IgBLAST v1.9. Reads were removed for weak V/J assignments (E-value above 1e-6), missing CDR3, stop codons, out-of-frame junctions, or ambiguous translated residues. V3J clonotypes were defined as sequences sharing an identical inferred V gene, J gene, and CDR3 amino acid sequence. To compute the percentage overlap between repertoires, the number of shared unique clonotypes was divided by the size of the smaller repertoire. Richness of each repertoire was evaluated using RTK rarefaction, the Chao1 estimator, and Recon v2.1 estimates of unobserved clonotypes. Generation probabilities were computed with OLGA for all TCRbeta clonotypes obtained by the gDNA method from several donors. Drawn from immuneACCESS, this table holds only the in-frame rearrangements with V and J called that TCRdb kept. Clones are partly lost; checked studies trace under half to an unresolved V gene and leave the rest unexplained. The D gene and trimming were derived from the DNA, and the V and J assignments and clone size from that table. The sample records approximately 100,000 clones, approximately 65% of which are singletons. In total, the top ten clones hold roughly a quarter of the sample.

Healthy HIV-negative adults with no recently reported acute infections or vaccinations were included as donors. All donors were Caucasian adults living in Nashville, Tennessee, USA. CD8 memory samples consisted of magnetically selected CD45RO+ cells combined with CCR7-negative CD45RA+ effector memory (TemRA) cells. Blood was collected by leukapheresis, and PBMCs were isolated by Ficoll-Histopaque density gradient centrifugation and then cryopreserved in liquid nitrogen vapor phase. Analytical flow cytometry was used to check the purity and quantity of every magnetically sorted T cell population. Each sorted fraction had its genomic DNA isolated and then quantified by UV absorbance on a Nanodrop 2000c. This TCR was sampled from a woman in her 30s in good health. Input material: memory CD8+ T cells sorted from blood. What this sample's cell subset or site label stands for: CD45RO+ cells pooled with CCR7-negative TemRA cells.

The nucleotides read TGTGCCTGGAGAAGACCAGGGTACGAACAGTACTTC. The translation is CAWRRPGYEQYF. The rearranged segments are TRBV30 and TRBJ2-7, with TRBD1 tentatively as D gene (5 bases match). CDR1 and CDR2 (GTSNPN, SVGIG) derive from the germline V gene (reference sequence). Reading from cysteine to phenylalanine, the CDR3 counts 12 amino acids. Of the read, only the CDR3 DNA is kept; its 36 bases are in frame from base 1.